The 22 T cell receptor beta chains given below trace back to one sample, sequenced in a study of Tregs in tolerant kidney transplant recipients. Sequenced by immunoSEQ multiplex PCR; TCRdb stores in-frame clones only, minus some. Of about 66,000 clones listed, 92% are singletons. The material was CD8+ T cells from blood, obtained before the transplant. These TCRs come from a human donor who received a combined kidney and bone marrow transplant.

The chain couples TRBV2 to TRBJ2-2; 8 nucleotides align to TRBD1. Germline V CDR1 and CDR2: SNHLY, FYNNEI. The length of the CDR3 is 17 residues. Trimming removed 2 bases from V and 3 bases from J; junction bases left unmatched: 8. DNA of the CDR3: TGTGCCAGCAGTGAATGGGGGACAGGTAGCGACACCGGGGAGCTGTTTTTT. Encoded protein: CASSEWGTGSDTGELFF. The whole variable domain, filled in from reference TRBV2 and TRBJ2-2, reads EPEVTQTPSHQVTQMGQEVILRCVPISNHLYFYWYRQILGQKVEFLVSFYNNEISEKSEIFDDQFSVERPDGSNFTLKIRSTKLEDSAMYFCASSEWGTGSDTGELFFGEGSRLTVL.

V is TRBV7-6 and J is TRBJ1-1; tentative D call: TRBD1 (5 bases). Trimming left V 4 bases short and J 8 bases short, with 11 bases between. Per the germline V gene, CDR1 is SGHVS and CDR2 is FNYEAQ. CDR3 size: 12 residues. The CDR3 reads CASSSGGREAFF. CDR3 DNA: TGTGCCAGCAGCTCCGGGGGGAGAGAAGCTTTCTTT.

V usage is TRBV9 and J usage is TRBJ2-5, with 9 bases aligning to TRBD2. The CDR3 has 15 amino acids. Trimming cost V 3 bases and J 3 bases; bases outside gene matches: 6. Germline-derived CDR1 and CDR2 are SGDLS and YYNGEE. The CDR3 is CASSGELAGEETQYF. DNA for the CDR3: TGTGCCAGCAGCGGTGAATTAGCGGGAGAAGAGACCCAGTACTTC.

DNA for the CDR3: TGTGCCAGCAGCCCGGGGGGCCTTTACGAGCAGTACTTC. The encoded protein is CASSPGGLYEQYF. The V call is TRBV7-6, the J call TRBJ2-7; a possible D gene is TRBD2 (7 bases). CDR3 length: 13 amino acids. The V end was cut by 5 bases, the J end by 4 bases, with 12 bases between. Germline V gene sequence: CDR1 SGHVS, CDR2 FNYEAQ.

The V call is TRBV9, the J call TRBJ2-5; D is uncertain. The CDR3 runs 15 residues. The germline CDR1 and CDR2 sequences are SGDLS and YYNGEE. Trimming removed 1 base from V and 4 bases from J, with 14 bases in between. The CDR3 DNA is TGTGCCAGCAGCGTATCTAACGGGTTGGGAGAGACCCAGTACTTC. It codes for CASSVSNGLGETQYF.

This chain connects TRBV30 to TRBJ2-3, with D perhaps matching TRBD2 (6 bases). This CDR3 contains 15 residues. Trimming removed 7 bases at V and 0 bases at J, with 17 bases between. Per the germline V gene, CDR1 is GTSNPN and CDR2 is SVGIG (reference sequence). As DNA, the CDR3 is TGTGCCTTGGACGCTAGCGAACTAAGCACAGATACGCAGTATTTT. Translation: CALDASELSTDTQYF.

The chain couples TRBV7-8 to TRBJ1-2; 9 bases map to TRBD1. The V gene end was trimmed by 5 bases and the J gene end by 8 bases; junction bases not matched to a gene: 15. The CDR3 totals 16 residues. Germline V gene lookup returns CDR1 SGHVS and CDR2 FQNEAQ. The CDR3 bases are TGTGCCAGCAGCCTACCTAGGGACAGGGTGACGGAGGGCTACACCTTC. Translated: CASSLPRDRVTEGYTF.

V gene TRBV5-1 combines with J gene TRBJ2-7, with D perhaps matching TRBD1 (6 bases). Trimming removed 3 bases at V and 1 base at J, with 8 bases between. Germline V CDR1 and CDR2: SGHRS, YFSETQ. The CDR3 spans 13 residues. CDR3 protein: CASSSTGSYEQYF. The CDR3 DNA sequence: TGCGCCAGCAGCTCCACAGGGTCCTACGAGCAGTACTTC.

The chain employs TRBV5-1 and TRBJ2-1; perhaps TRBD2 as D (6 bases). Per the germline V gene, CDR1 is SGHRS and CDR2 is YFSETQ. The CDR3 contains 13 residues. V was trimmed by 2 bases and J by 10 bases, leaving 13 bases between them. Here the CDR3 reads CASSFGRRGEQFF. The DNA for the CDR3 is TGCGCCAGCAGCTTTGGCAGGAGGGGAGAGCAGTTCTTC.

V gene TRBV28 combines with J gene TRBJ2-1; D is possibly TRBD1 (5 bases). Trimming removed 1 base at V and 5 bases at J, with 9 bases between. The CDR3 is made up of 14 amino acids. CDR1 is MDHEN, CDR2 SYDVKM, per germline. CDR3 nucleotides: TGTGCCAGCAGTTTATCCCGCAGGGACAATGAGCAGTTCTTC. This translates into CASSLSRRDNEQFF.

The chain is built from TRBV15 and TRBJ2-3, with D possibly being TRBD2 (5 bases). V was pared by 5 bases and J by 0 bases, with 9 bases between. CDR1 and CDR2 (germline): LNHNV, YYDKDF (reference sequence). The CDR3 has 14 residues. CDR3 DNA: TGTGCCACCAGCGGCAGGACTAGCACAGATACGCAGTATTTT. Translated, it gives CATSGRTSTDTQYF. Full variable domain (rest looked up from reference TRBV15 and TRBJ2-3): DAMVIQNPRYQVTQFGKPVTLSCSQTLNHNVMYWYQQKSSQAPKLLFHYYDKDFNNEADTPDNFQSRRPNTSFCFLDIRSPGLGDTAMYLCATSGRTSTDTQYFGPGTRLTVL.

The rearrangement uses TRBV7-6 and TRBJ2-7, with TRBD1 matching 8 bases. The CDR3 is 15 residues long. Looked up from germline, CDR1 is SGHVS and CDR2 is FNYEAQ. V shed 3 bases, J shed 5 bases, and the junction held 9 bases outside the gene matches. The CDR3 region is CASSFVAGGGNEQYF. The CDR3 DNA reads as TGTGCCAGCAGCTTCGTGGCAGGGGGCGGAAACGAGCAGTACTTC.

V usage is TRBV11-2 and J usage is TRBJ2-7; D might be TRBD2 (5 bases). Germline V gene data show CDR1 as SGHAT and CDR2 as FQNNGV. CDR3 length equals 14 residues. V dropped 2 bases and J dropped 5 bases, with 13 bases sitting between them. The CDR3 DNA sequence: TGTGCCAGCAGCTTAACCCAACGAGGGCACGAGCAGTACTTC. Amino acid sequence: CASSLTQRGHEQYF.

The rearrangement joins TRBV5-1 to TRBJ1-2; a possible D gene is TRBD1 (6 bases). CDR3 length: 12 amino acids. The V gene's germline CDR1 is SGHRS and CDR2 YFSETQ. V shed 8 bases and J shed 4 bases, with 12 bases lying between them. CDR3 region: CARAGVPYGYTF. In DNA, the CDR3 is TGCGCCAGAGCAGGGGTTCCCTATGGCTACACCTTC.

The chain couples TRBV5-4 to TRBJ2-2; 7 positions match TRBD1. The CDR3 length is 16 residues. V dropped 0 bases and J dropped 1; count of bases not matched to a gene: 3. Per the germline V gene, CDR1 is SGHNT and CDR2 is YYREEE (reference sequence). The CDR3 DNA reads as TGTGCCAGCAGCTTGGCTTGGACAGGGAACACCGGGGAGCTGTTTTTT. This codes for CASSLAWTGNTGELFF. The variable domain in full, with the rest retrieved from reference TRBV5-4 and TRBJ2-2, is ETGVTQSPTHLIKTRGQQVTLRCSSQSGHNTVSWYQQALGQGPQFIFQYYREEENGRGNFPPRFSGLQFPNYSSELNVNALELDDSALYLCASSLAWTGNTGELFFGEGSRLTVL.

Details on this clone: The junction does not match germline at one end; this may be a read error. The identical CDR3 is also encoded by other nucleotide sequences in the sample. The chain joins TRBV19 to TRBJ1-6; D is unclear. Per the germline V gene, CDR1 is LNHDA and CDR2 is SQIVND (reference sequence). This CDR3 region has 15 residues. The CDR3 DNA follows: TGTGCCAGTAGTATAGGACTGCTGTATAATTCCCCCCTCCACTTT. Translation gives CASSIGLLYNSPLHF.

The chain links TRBV19 to TRBJ1-1; D is uncertain. The V gene's germline CDR1 is LNHDA and CDR2 SQIVND (reference sequence). Trimming stripped 3 bases from V and 0 bases from J, with 8 bases between. The CDR3 length is 14 residues. The CDR3 region has the DNA TGTGCCAGTAGTATGGGAGGGTTGAACACTGAAGCTTTCTTT. It codes for CASSMGGLNTEAFF. The full variable domain, in which reference TRBV19 and TRBJ1-1 provide the parts outside the CDR3, is DGGITQSPKYLFRKEGQNVTLSCEQNLNHDAMYWYRQDPGQGLRLIYYSQIVNDFQKGDIAEGYSVSREKKESFPLTVTSAQKNPTAFYLCASSMGGLNTEAFFGQGTRLTVV.

The chain links TRBV5-1 to TRBJ2-7, with TRBD1 matching over 8 bases. Germline V gene sequence: CDR1 SGHRS, CDR2 YFSETQ. CDR3 length: 15 amino acids. Trimming took 1 base from V and 7 from J; bases not matched to a gene: 10. The CDR3 DNA sequence: TGCGCCAGCAGCTTGCCAGGGGGCGGATTCTGGGAGCAGTACTTC. This encodes CASSLPGGGFWEQYF.

V gene TRBV5-1 combines with J gene TRBJ2-5; 11 bases are a match to TRBD2. The CDR3 has 17 amino acids. With V trimmed by 4 bases and J by 4 bases, 12 bases remained unmatched. CDR1 and CDR2 (germline): SGHRS, YFSETQ. The CDR3: CASSLGLAGTPPETQYF. DNA for the CDR3: TGCGCCAGCAGCCTCGGACTAGCGGGCACACCTCCAGAGACCCAGTACTTC.

The chain links TRBV4-3 to TRBJ2-2; D gene uncertain. The CDR3 loop spans 14 amino acids. Germline CDR1 and CDR2: LGHNA and YSLEER. The V end lost 4 bases, the J end lost 2 bases, and 8 bases lay between the germline ends. CDR3 nucleotides: TGCGCCAGCAGCCGGGCCCTCAACACCGGGGAGCTGTTTTTT. Protein product: CASSRALNTGELFF.

The chain's CDR3 is CASSYLMDRVYEQYF. CDR3 bases: TGTGCCAGCAGTTATTTAATGGACAGGGTCTACGAGCAGTACTTC. V is TRBV7-2 and J is TRBJ2-7, with TRBD1 identical over 8 bases. Germline CDR1 reads SGHTA; CDR2 reads FQGNSA. This CDR3 has 15 amino acids. V lost 6 bases, J lost 3 bases, and 10 bases stayed unmatched.

The rearrangement links TRBV19 to TRBJ2-1; the match to TRBD2 covers 7 bases. With 10 bases clipped from V and 4 bases from J, the junction kept 10 bases outside the gene matches. There are 14 residues in the CDR3. Germline CDR1 reads LNHDA; CDR2 reads SQIVND (reference sequence). The CDR3 reads CATQHGGLYNEQFF. In nucleotides, the CDR3 is TGTGCCACCCAACACGGGGGGTTGTACAATGAGCAGTTCTTC.